The rows below give T cell receptor beta chains drawn from one sample of a study of T cell repertoires in cytomegalovirus infection. Using its own MiXCR run on the reads, TCRdb lists one record per CDR3 protein. The sample yields roughly 150,000 distinct CDR3 sequences, around 20% seen once. Sequencing used PBMCs. The receptor source for this set is a human donor in good health (CMV status not recorded). Some clones in this sample may be carry-over from other donors' samples. Each CDR3 is given with its conserved first and last residue. The D gene is left open where the match is weak. Only part of the rows carry a size: once, few, many, or a class if the clone is expanded.

cdr3_length	clone_size	j_call	v_call	d_call	cdr3_aa	cdr3_nt
17	many	TRBJ2-5	TRBV6-5	TRBD2	CASSQGLAGGFQETQYF	TGTGCCAGCAGCCAGGGACTAGCGGGGGGGTTTCAAGAGACCCAGTACTTC
15	.	TRBJ1-2	TRBV4-1	TRBD1	CASSQGGTGDIGYTF	TGCGCCAGCAGCCAAGGAGGGACAGGGGATATTGGCTACACCTTC
13	.	TRBJ2-7	TRBV4-3	.	CASSQRRSYEQYF	TGCGCCAGCAGCCAAAGGCGCTCCTACGAGCAGTACTTC
15	many	TRBJ1-5	TRBV28	.	CASSSDSLSNQPQHF	TGTGCCAGCAGTTCTGACAGCCTGAGCAATCAGCCCCAGCATTTT
14	.	TRBJ2-3	TRBV20-1	TRBD1	CSASGTEATDTQYF	TGCAGTGCTTCCGGGACAGAGGCCACAGATACGCAGTATTTT
13	few	TRBJ2-5	TRBV7-3	TRBD2	CASSFREGETQYF	TGTGCCAGCAGCTTTCGGGAGGGAGAGACCCAGTACTTC
14	few	TRBJ2-3	TRBV5-5	TRBD2	CASRAGGAIDTQYF	TGTGCCAGCAGAGCCGGGGGGGCGATAGATACGCAGTATTTT
13	.	TRBJ2-5	TRBV20-1	.	CSARGQGQETQYF	TGCAGTGCCCGGGGACAAGGCCAAGAGACCCAGTACTTC
14	few	TRBJ1-1	TRBV6-6	.	CASFLSPGLTEAFF	TGTGCCAGCTTCCTTTCTCCGGGACTCACTGAAGCTTTCTTT
16	many	TRBJ2-7	TRBV7-2	TRBD1	CASSLVGDRAFNEQYF	TGTGCCAGCAGCTTAGTGGGGGACAGGGCTTTCAACGAGCAGTACTTC
14	many	TRBJ2-1	TRBV9	.	CASSVGTFYNEQFF	TGTGCCAGCAGCGTCGGGACTTTCTACAATGAGCAGTTCTTC
15	many	TRBJ2-1	TRBV7-2	TRBD2	CASSSLLGGGNEQFF	TGTGCCAGCAGCTCTCTTTTGGGCGGGGGCAATGAGCAGTTCTTC
15	many	TRBJ1-2	TRBV6-5	TRBD1	CASSSKPTGDYGYTF	TGTGCCAGCAGTTCCAAACCGACAGGGGACTATGGCTACACCTTC
12	.	TRBJ2-1	TRBV5-6	TRBD2	CASSLIRSGGFF	TGTGCCAGCAGCTTAATAAGGTCGGGGGGGTTCTTC
13	many	TRBJ1-2	TRBV12-3/TRBV12-4	.	CASSLERAYGYTF	TGTGCCAGCAGTTTGGAGAGGGCCTATGGCTACACCTTC
15	few	TRBJ2-3	TRBV12-5	.	CASGFWGPGTDTQYF	TGTGCTAGTGGTTTTTGGGGGCCGGGCACAGATACGCAGTATTTT
15	.	TRBJ1-6	TRBV6-1	.	CASSELWGARSPLHF	TGTGCCAGCAGTGAATTATGGGGGGCACGTTCACCCCTCCACTTT
12	.	TRBJ2-7	TRBV25-1	TRBD1	CASGTGASEQYF	TGTGCCAGCGGGACAGGGGCGTCTGAGCAGTACTTC
14	few	TRBJ1-3	TRBV7-2	.	CASNKWSSGNTIYF	TGTGCCAGCAACAAGTGGAGCTCTGGAAACACCATATATTTT
13	few	TRBJ2-5	TRBV19	.	CASSGSLAETQYF	TGTGCCAGTAGCGGGAGCCTAGCAGAGACCCAGTACTTC
20	many	TRBJ2-1	TRBV7-2	TRBD2	CASSLRGGTSGRRMWNEQFF	TGTGCCAGCAGCTTACGTGGGGGGACTAGCGGGAGAAGAATGTGGAATGAGCAGTTCTTC
16	few	TRBJ2-6	TRBV5-6	.	CASSFLANSGANVLTF	TGTGCCAGCAGCTTTTTAGCGAACTCTGGGGCCAACGTCCTGACTTTC
16	few	TRBJ1-1	TRBV20-1	.	CSARVEGRDPGTEAFF	TGCAGTGCTAGAGTCGAGGGACGGGACCCGGGCACTGAAGCTTTCTTT
13	few	TRBJ2-5	TRBV4-3	TRBD2	CASSQGGGETQYF	TGCGCCAGCAGCCAAGGGGGAGGGGAGACCCAGTACTTC
14	many	TRBJ1-1	TRBV19	.	CASSIPRMGTEAFF	TGTGCCAGTAGTATACCCCGAATGGGCACTGAAGCTTTCTTT
17	many	TRBJ2-5	TRBV12-3/TRBV12-4	TRBD2	CASSPGLARPNKETQYF	TGTGCCAGCAGTCCCGGACTAGCGAGGCCCAACAAAGAGACCCAGTACTTC
15	few	TRBJ2-2	TRBV18	.	CASSRVERNTGELFF	TGTGCCAGCTCCCGGGTGGAGAGGAACACCGGGGAGCTGTTTTTT
13	few	TRBJ2-5	TRBV2	TRBD1	CASSWTGDETQYF	TGTGCCAGCAGCTGGACAGGGGACGAGACCCAGTACTTC
13	.	TRBJ2-5	TRBV28	.	CASSYTFQETQYF	TGTGCCAGCAGTTATACCTTCCAAGAGACCCAGTACTTC
13	few	TRBJ2-3	TRBV11-3	.	CASSSSGSDTQYF	TGTGCCAGCAGCTCTTCAGGGAGCGATACGCAGTATTTT
14	.	TRBJ1-1	TRBV20-1	.	CSARVGGGNTEAFF	TGCAGTGCTAGAGTTGGGGGTGGAAACACTGAAGCTTTCTTT
12	.	TRBJ2-1	TRBV5-1	.	CASRSGEDEQFF	TGCGCCAGCAGGTCAGGGGAGGATGAGCAGTTCTTC
14	.	TRBJ2-3	TRBV7-9	TRBD2	CATARGGITDTQYF	TGTGCCACGGCACGGGGGGGCATCACAGATACGCAGTATTTT
15	many	TRBJ2-7	TRBV19	TRBD2	CASSILLAGNYEQYF	TGTGCCAGTAGTATTTTACTAGCGGGAAACTACGAGCAGTACTTC
16	.	TRBJ2-2	TRBV11-2	TRBD1	CASSLLGGGNTGELFF	TGTGCCAGCAGCTTGTTAGGGGGCGGGAACACCGGGGAGCTGTTTTTT
15	many	TRBJ1-2	TRBV7-2	TRBD1	CASSLGTGANYGYTF	TGTGCCAGCAGCTTAGGGACAGGGGCTAACTATGGCTACACCTTC
14	once	TRBJ2-3	TRBV12-3/TRBV12-4	TRBD1	CASSWDRGADTQYF	TGTGCCAGCAGTTGGGACAGGGGGGCAGATACGCAGTATTTT
15	few	TRBJ2-7	TRBV6-2/TRBV6-3	TRBD2	CASSYGAGGPYEQYF	TGTGCCAGCAGTTACGGAGCGGGAGGACCCTACGAGCAGTACTTC
15	.	TRBJ1-6	TRBV28	.	CASRPGTLYNSPLHF	TGTGCCAGCAGACCCGGGACATTATATAATTCACCCCTCCACTTT
16	few	TRBJ2-5	TRBV6-2/TRBV6-3	TRBD2	CASSFRLAGAEETQYF	TGTGCCAGCAGCTTTCGACTAGCGGGCGCCGAAGAGACCCAGTACTTC
15	.	TRBJ2-3	TRBV28	TRBD2	CASRGLGAGADTQYF	TGTGCCAGCAGGGGACTAGGAGCTGGAGCAGATACGCAGTATTTT